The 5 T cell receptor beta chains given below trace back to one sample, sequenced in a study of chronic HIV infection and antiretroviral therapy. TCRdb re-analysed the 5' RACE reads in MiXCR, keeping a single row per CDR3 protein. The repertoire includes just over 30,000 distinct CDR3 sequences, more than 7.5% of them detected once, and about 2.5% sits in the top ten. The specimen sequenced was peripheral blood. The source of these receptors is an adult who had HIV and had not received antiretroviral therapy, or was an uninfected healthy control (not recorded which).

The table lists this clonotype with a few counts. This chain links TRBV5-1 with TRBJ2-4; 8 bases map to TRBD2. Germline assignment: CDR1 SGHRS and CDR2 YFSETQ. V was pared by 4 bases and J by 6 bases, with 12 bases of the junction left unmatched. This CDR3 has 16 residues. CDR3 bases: TGCGCCAGCAGCCTGTACGACACCCGGGGGGGAAACATTCAGTACTTC. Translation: CASSLYDTRGGNIQYF.

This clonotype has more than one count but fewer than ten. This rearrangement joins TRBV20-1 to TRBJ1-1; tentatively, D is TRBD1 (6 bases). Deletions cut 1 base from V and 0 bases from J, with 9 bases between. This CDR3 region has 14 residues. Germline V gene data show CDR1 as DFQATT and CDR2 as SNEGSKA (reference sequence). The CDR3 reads CSARGGTLNTEAFF. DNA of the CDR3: TGCAGTGCTAGAGGCGGGACATTGAACACTGAAGCTTTCTTT.

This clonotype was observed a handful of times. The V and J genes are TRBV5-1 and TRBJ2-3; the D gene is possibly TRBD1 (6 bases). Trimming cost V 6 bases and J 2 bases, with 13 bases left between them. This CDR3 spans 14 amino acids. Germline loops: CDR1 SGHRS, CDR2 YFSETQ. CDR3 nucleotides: TGCGCCAGCAACACCGGACAGACCACAGATACGCAGTATTTT. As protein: CASNTGQTTDTQYF.

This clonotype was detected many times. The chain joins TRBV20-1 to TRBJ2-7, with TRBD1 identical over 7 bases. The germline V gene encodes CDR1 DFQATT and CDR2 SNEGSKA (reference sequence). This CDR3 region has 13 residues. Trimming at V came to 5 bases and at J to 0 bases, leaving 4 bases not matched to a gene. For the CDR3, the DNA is TGCAGTGCTGAACAGGGGAGCTCCTACGAGCAGTACTTC. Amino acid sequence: CSAEQGSSYEQYF.

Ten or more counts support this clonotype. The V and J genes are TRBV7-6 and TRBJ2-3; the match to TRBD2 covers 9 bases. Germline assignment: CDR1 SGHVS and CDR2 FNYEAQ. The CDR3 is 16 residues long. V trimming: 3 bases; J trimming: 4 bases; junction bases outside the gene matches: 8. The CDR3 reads CASSLLAGNGADTQYF. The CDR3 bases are TGTGCCAGCAGCTTGCTAGCGGGAAATGGAGCAGATACGCAGTATTTT.